A selection of T cell receptor beta chains follows, all from one sample in a study of beta chain features in type 1 diabetes. Some clones are missing from TCRdb's copy, which holds only in-frame ones; the method was immunoSEQ multiplex PCR. The sample holds almost 250,000 clones; 11% to 15% are singletons and the top ten take 0.025% to 0.03%. Sequencing input: naive CD4+ T cells from blood. These receptors originate from a woman in her thirties or forties in good health. Each CDR3 is given with its conserved first and last residue. The order of the fields is J gene, V gene, D gene, clone size, CDR3 DNA, CDR3 protein. The D gene is left open where the match is weak. Clone size is given for some rows only: seen once, a few or many times, or a class if the clone is expanded.

TRBJ2-1,TRBV15,NA,few,TGTGCCACCAGCAGGGACAATTCCTACAATGAGCAGTTCTTC,CATSRDNSYNEQFF
TRBJ2-7,TRBV27,TRBD1,NA,TGTGCCAGCAGTCTCAGGGACAGACCCTACGAGCAGTACTTC,CASSLRDRPYEQYF
TRBJ2-3,TRBV7-2,NA,NA,TGTGCCAGCAGCCGCGGGGGCCTGGAGACGCAGTATTTT,CASSRGGLETQYF
TRBJ2-3,TRBV9,NA,few,TGTGCCAGCAGCCTTATGGCCCAGGGCACAGATACGCAGTATTTT,CASSLMAQGTDTQYF
TRBJ1-1,TRBV19,TRBD1,NA,TGTGCCAGTAGGGTGGACAGGGTGACTGAAGCTTTCTTT,CASRVDRVTEAFF
TRBJ2-7,TRBV15,NA,few,TGTGCCACCAGCAGAGGGGCAGGAGGTAGCGAGTACTTC,CATSRGAGGSEYF
TRBJ2-7,TRBV6-5,TRBD1,few,TGTGCCAGCAGCCAGTGGGACAGGGGCTACGAGCAGTACTTC,CASSQWDRGYEQYF
TRBJ2-1,TRBV19,TRBD1,NA,TGTGCCAGTAGTTTCACAGGGGGCGGTGAGCAGTTCTTC,CASSFTGGGEQFF
TRBJ2-5,TRBV27,TRBD2,few,TGTGCCAGCTGTGAGCGGGGCCCCGGGGAGACCCAGTACTTC,CASCERGPGETQYF
TRBJ2-5,TRBV5-1,NA,few,TGCGCCAGCAGCTTCAAACGGGAGACCCAGTACTTC,CASSFKRETQYF
TRBJ1-3,TRBV7-9,NA,NA,TGTGCCAGCAGCTTGGGCAGGGTATACTCTGGAAACACCATATATTTT,CASSLGRVYSGNTIYF
TRBJ1-2,TRBV7-9,NA,few,TGTGCCAGCAGCTCTCGGGAAATGAGGAACTATGGCTACACCTTC,CASSSREMRNYGYTF
TRBJ2-7,TRBV5-1,NA,NA,TGCGCCAGCAGCTTTACCGGGGGTAGGCTCGAGCAGTACTTC,CASSFTGGRLEQYF
TRBJ2-5,TRBV7-2,NA,NA,TGTGCCAGCAGCTTAAGGCTAGTCTACCAAGAGACCCAGTACTTC,CASSLRLVYQETQYF
TRBJ2-5,TRBV18,TRBD2,few,TGTGCCAGCTCACCAAGGAGCGGGGGGCAAGAGACCCAGTACTTC,CASSPRSGGQETQYF
TRBJ1-3,TRBV9,NA,NA,TGTGCCAGCAGCGTAGGGGGGCAGGGACCTGGAAACACCATATATTTT,CASSVGGQGPGNTIYF
TRBJ2-3,TRBV4-1,NA,NA,TGCGCCAGCAGCCCGCAGACAGCCGGGAGTGTTGCAGATACGCAGTATTTT,CASSPQTAGSVADTQYF
TRBJ1-5,TRBV16,NA,few,TGTGCCAGCAGCCGGGGGGAACGGGGGGCGGTGAATCAGCCCCAGCATTTT,CASSRGERGAVNQPQHF
TRBJ1-4,TRBV29-1,TRBD1,NA,TGCAGCGGCGCCCCGGGACAGGGGCTCGGTGAAAAACTGTTTTTT,CSGAPGQGLGEKLFF
TRBJ1-5,TRBV9,NA,few,TGTGCCAGCGGCCAGGGGAATAATCAGCCCCAGCATTTT,CASGQGNNQPQHF
TRBJ1-2,TRBV11-2,NA,few,TGTGCCAGCAGCTTGCGGACACCCGCTAACTATGGCTACACCTTC,CASSLRTPANYGYTF
TRBJ2-3,TRBV18,NA,NA,TGTGCCAGCTCCCGGGTCCGAGATACGCAGTATTTT,CASSRVRDTQYF
TRBJ2-7,TRBV5-4,NA,few,TGTGCCAGCAGCTTATCAGGGCGCGAGCCCTACGAGCAGTACTTC,CASSLSGREPYEQYF
TRBJ2-1,TRBV2,NA,few,TGTGCCAGCAGTGAGGGCAGGGGTTCCTACAATGAGCAGTTCTTC,CASSEGRGSYNEQFF
TRBJ1-1,TRBV7-2,NA,NA,TGTGCCAGCAGCTTAGTGCACAGTGAAGAAGCTTTCTTT,CASSLVHSEEAFF
TRBJ1-2,TRBV29-1,TRBD1,few,TGCAGCGTTGAGGGTCGGGACAGGGACAGTGGCTACACCTTC,CSVEGRDRDSGYTF
TRBJ2-3,TRBV7-6,NA,few,TGTGCCAGCAGCTTAGATCTGGCTAGCACAGATACGCAGTATTTT,CASSLDLASTDTQYF
TRBJ1-4,TRBV5-6,NA,NA,TGTGCCAGCAGCGAAAGTGGGAGTGCAACTAATGAAAAACTGTTTTTT,CASSESGSATNEKLFF
TRBJ2-4,TRBV11-2,TRBD1,few,TGTGCCAGCAGCTTAGGACAGGGGGTCATTCAGTACTTC,CASSLGQGVIQYF
TRBJ2-7,TRBV27,TRBD1,few,TGTGCCAGCAGTTTGTTGGGACAGGAGGCCTACGAGCAGTACTTC,CASSLLGQEAYEQYF
TRBJ1-5,TRBV21-1,NA,few,TGTGCCAGCAGCAAAGAAGAGACAGGGGGGCCTAGGAGCAATCAGCCCCAGCATTTT,CASSKEETGGPRSNQPQHF
TRBJ2-2,TRBV14,TRBD1,few,TGTGCCAGCAGCCCCGGGACAGAAACGACCGGGGAGCTGTTTTTT,CASSPGTETTGELFF
TRBJ2-5,TRBV7-2,NA,NA,TGTGCCAGCAGCCGTGGCCCCGGCGGACAAGAGACCCAGTACTTC,CASSRGPGGQETQYF
TRBJ1-6,TRBV7-2,TRBD1,few,TGTGCCAGCAGCCCTAGACAGGGGGTACTAAATTCACCCCTCCACTTT,CASSPRQGVLNSPLHF
TRBJ2-7,TRBV5-4,NA,NA,TGTGCCAGCAGCTTGGCGCTAGGGCCCGTTACCCGGGGATACGAGCAGTACTTC,CASSLALGPVTRGYEQYF
TRBJ1-2,TRBV5-1,TRBD1,few,TGCGCCAGCAGCCAAGACAGGGGCTACTATGGCTACACCTTC,CASSQDRGYYGYTF
TRBJ1-5,TRBV21-1,NA,NA,TGTGCCAGCGTACAGGGAAGGGACAATCAGCCCCAGCATTTT,CASVQGRDNQPQHF
TRBJ2-3,TRBV25-1,TRBD2,few,TGTGGAACGGGGGGGAGCACAGATACGCAGTATTTT,CGTGGSTDTQYF
TRBJ2-3,TRBV2,NA,NA,TGTGCCAGCAGTGACCGAGCAGATACGCAGTATTTT,CASSDRADTQYF
TRBJ2-7,TRBV7-6,TRBD1,NA,TGTGCCAGCAGCTTAGCCCCTCAGGGGGTCGAGCAGTACTTC,CASSLAPQGVEQYF
TRBJ2-7,TRBV27,TRBD2,NA,TGTGCCAGCAGTTTACTAGCGGGTCTTCCCTACGAGCAGTACTTC,CASSLLAGLPYEQYF
TRBJ2-1,TRBV27,NA,NA,TGTGCCAGCAGGGGATGGGGGGGGGCCGGTGGCAATGAGCAGTTCTTC,CASRGWGGAGGNEQFF
TRBJ2-5,TRBV6-5,TRBD2,NA,TGTGCCAGCATGCGGGGGGGACAAGAGACCCAGTACTTC,CASMRGGQETQYF
TRBJ1-2,TRBV4-1,NA,NA,TGCGCCAGCAGCCCCCAAGGCAGGGTGGCTCAGTACTATGGCTACACCTTC,CASSPQGRVAQYYGYTF
TRBJ1-2,TRBV6-5,TRBD1,NA,TGTGCCAGCAGCCCTCAGGACAGGGTATCTGGCTACACCTTC,CASSPQDRVSGYTF
TRBJ1-1,TRBV5-1,TRBD1,NA,TGCGCCAGCAGCTCCGGACAGGGGGGTAATAGTGAAGCTTTCTTT,CASSSGQGGNSEAFF
TRBJ2-7,TRBV6-1,TRBD1,NA,TGTGCCAGCAGTGGGACAGGGCCCTACGAGCAGTACTTC,CASSGTGPYEQYF
TRBJ2-3,TRBV9,NA,few,TGTGCCAGCAGCGCCAGGGGAAGCACAGATACGCAGTATTTT,CASSARGSTDTQYF
TRBJ2-7,TRBV18,NA,NA,TGTGCCAGCTCACCACAAGGGGTGGTCTACGAGCAGTACTTC,CASSPQGVVYEQYF
TRBJ2-7,TRBV5-6,TRBD2,few,TGTGCCAGCAGCTGGGGGGGGTCCTACGAGCAGTACTTC,CASSWGGSYEQYF
TRBJ2-1,TRBV10-1,NA,NA,TGCGCCAGCAGTGATCCCTGGGGCTATGAGCAGTTCTTC,CASSDPWGYEQFF
TRBJ1-5,TRBV27,NA,few,TGTGCCAGCAGTTATTCCATCAATCAGCCCCAGCATTTT,CASSYSINQPQHF
TRBJ2-1,TRBV10-3,TRBD2,few,TGTGCCATCCTGACTAGCGGGTTCCCCTCCGAGCAGTTCTTC,CAILTSGFPSEQFF
TRBJ2-3,TRBV11-1,TRBD2,few,TGTGCCAGCAGCAAGCGGGGGGGCCTGGATACGCAGTATTTT,CASSKRGGLDTQYF
TRBJ2-7,TRBV18,TRBD1,few,TGTGCCAGCTCATCGGACAGGGCGGATTACGAGCAGTACTTC,CASSSDRADYEQYF
TRBJ1-3,TRBV7-9,NA,few,TGTGCCAGCAGCTTAAGGTCAAGCTACAGGGGAAACACCATATATTTT,CASSLRSSYRGNTIYF
TRBJ2-5,TRBV5-6,TRBD1,few,TGTGCCAGCAGCTTGATGGGACAGGGTCCCAAAAAGACCCAGTACTTC,CASSLMGQGPKKTQYF